Shown below are 3 T cell receptor beta chains from a single sample sequenced in a study of T cell repertoires in cytomegalovirus infection (dated by TCRdb to about 2019). The instrument was an Illumina HiSeq 1500. TCRdb redid the processing of the public reads, applying fastp at Q25 and MiXCR, and retained in-frame beta chains. Duplicate CDR3 protein sequences are folded into a single record with the most common DNA and genes. In all, the sample holds hundreds of thousands of distinct CDR3 sequences, and almost 30% of those were seen once. The ten largest account for roughly 20% of the sample. Their antigens are not known. The treatment or condition label on this specimen signifies: in vitro stimulation with specific CMV peptide epitopes to enrich CMV-specific T cells. The sequences come from cultured PBMCs, collected from culture after CMV antigen stimulation. The receptor set was obtained from a human donor in good health (CMV status not recorded). Some clones in this sample may be carry-over from other donors' samples.

This sequence joins TRBV5-4 and TRBJ2-1, with D perhaps TRBD2 (7 bases). V was shortened by 0 bases and J by 7 bases, with 17 bases between the two germline ends. Germline-derived CDR1 and CDR2 are SGHNT and YYREEE (reference sequence). The CDR3 has 16 amino acids. For the CDR3, the DNA is TGTGCCAGCAGCTTGGACGGGGGGCAGGCGTGGAATGAGCAGTTCTTC. Protein product: CASSLDGGQAWNEQFF.

The chain carries TRBV5-8 and TRBJ2-1; 11 positions agree with TRBD2. J was trimmed by 12 bases and V by 0 bases; bases with no gene match: 5. The CDR3 is made up of 14 amino acids. From germline, CDR1 is SGHTS and CDR2 YDEGEE. Here the CDR3 reads CASSLALAGAWQFF. Written as DNA, the CDR3 is TGTGCCAGCAGCTTGGCACTAGCGGGAGCATGGCAGTTCTTC.

This chain joins TRBV5-1 and TRBJ2-6; D is unresolved. Trimming removed 6 bases from V and 2 bases from J, with 9 bases in between. The CDR3 has 14 amino acids. Germline V gene data show CDR1 as SGHRS and CDR2 as YFSETQ. CDR3 coding DNA: TGCGCCAGCAAAAAGGTACCTGGGGCCAACGTCCTGACTTTC. Residues: CASKKVPGANVLTF.